The 21 T cell receptor beta chains listed next were all sequenced from one sample in a study of identical twins' blood T cells. TCRdb processed the 5' RACE reads anew with MiXCR; each CDR3 protein has one entry. Of a few hundred thousand distinct CDR3 sequences in the sample, about 28% were seen once. Specimen: PBMCs. The receptors here all came from a woman aged 18 to 55 in good health.

The chain carries TRBV20-1 and TRBJ2-7; D assignment may be TRBD1 or TRBD2 (5 bases each). V gave up 4 bases and J gave up 3 bases, with 13 bases separating them. The length of the CDR3 is 13 residues. Germline lookup yields CDR1 DFQATT and CDR2 SNEGSKA (reference sequence). This chain's CDR3 is CSATGQAYYEQYF. CDR3 in DNA: TGCAGTGCTACGGGGCAGGCATACTACGAGCAGTACTTC.

J is TRBJ2-3 and V is TRBV20-1; 8 bases fit TRBD2. The CDR3 covers 15 residues. Looked up from germline, CDR1 is DFQATT and CDR2 is SNEGSKA (reference sequence). Losses at the gene ends were 6 bases for V and 4 bases for J; bases not matched to a gene: 12. CDR3 sequence reads: CSARAERELSDTQYF. CDR3 bases: TGCAGTGCCCGGGCGGAGCGGGAGTTGTCAGATACGCAGTATTTT.

The V and J genes are TRBV4-3 and TRBJ1-1; TRBD1 might be the D (6 bases). CDR1 is LGHNA and CDR2 is YSLEER in the germline V gene. V shed 0 bases and J shed 3 bases, with 14 bases lying between them. This CDR3 region has 16 residues. CDR3 nucleotides: TGCGCCAGCAGCCAAGAAGCTCAGGGGAAGCACACTGAAGCTTTCTTT. This codes for CASSQEAQGKHTEAFF.

The rearrangement uses TRBV5-1 and TRBJ2-1, with 10 bases fitting TRBD1. The CDR3 is 18 amino acids. Germline V gene data show CDR1 as SGHRS and CDR2 as YFSETQ. The V and J ends lost 6 bases and 2 bases, in that order; junction bases with no gene match: 14. CDR3 sequence: CASNLPMGGTGAYNEQFF. In DNA form, the CDR3 reads TGCGCCAGCAACCTACCTATGGGGGGGACAGGGGCCTACAATGAGCAGTTCTTC.

The J gene is TRBJ1-1, the V gene TRBV19; D is unclear. Germline CDR1 is LNHDA and CDR2 is SQIVND (reference sequence). The V and J ends lost 8 bases and 7 bases respectively, with 14 bases between them. CDR3 length: 12 amino acids. This CDR3 reads CASGSGEGEAFF. The CDR3 coding sequence is TGTGCCAGTGGAAGCGGAGAAGGTGAAGCTTTCTTT. Full variable domain (remainder filled in from reference TRBV19 and TRBJ1-1): DGGITQSPKYLFRKEGQNVTLSCEQNLNHDAMYWYRQDPGQGLRLIYYSQIVNDFQKGDIAEGYSVSREKKESFPLTVTSAQKNPTAFYLCASGSGEGEAFFGQGTRLTVV.

Worth noting for this clonotype: Just one base apart from a much larger clone, this may be a read error. The chain combines TRBV2 with TRBJ2-1; no clear D gene. The CDR3 spans 13 residues. Germline V lookup: CDR1 SNHLY, CDR2 FYNNEI. CDR3 sequence (DNA): TGTGCCTGCAGTGAAACTGTGTACAATGAGCAGTTCTTC. Residues: CACSETVYNEQFF.

With regard to this clonotype: A read error may account for a junction end that differs from germline. The V and J genes are TRBV29-1 and TRBJ1-1, with a possible D match to TRBD1 (5 bases). Germline loops: CDR1 SQVTM, CDR2 ANQGSEA. CDR3 length: 15 residues. The chain's CDR3 is CSVEVGEGMNTETFF. The CDR3 coding sequence is TGCAGCGTTGAAGTGGGGGAGGGAATGAACACTGAAACTTTCTTT.

The chain uses TRBV10-3 and TRBJ2-7, with a weak D call TRBD1 (5 bases). CDR1 ENHRY and CDR2 SYGVKD come from the germline V gene. Trimming cost V 2 bases and J 2 bases, with 16 bases left between them. The CDR3 is 16 residues long. The DNA of the CDR3 is TGTGCCATCAGTGAGAGTAGCTCGGACAATCCCTACGAGCAGTACTTC. Its translation: CAISESSSDNPYEQYF.

V is TRBV9 and J is TRBJ1-6; the D gene is possibly TRBD1 (5 bases). CDR3 length: 16 residues. Trimming removed 0 bases at V and 0 bases at J, with 7 bases between. In germline, CDR1 is SGDLS, CDR2 YYNGEE. Here the CDR3 DNA reads TGTGCCAGCAGCGTAGATCAGGGCTCCTATAATTCACCCCTCCACTTT. Protein: CASSVDQGSYNSPLHF. Full variable domain (rest looked up from reference TRBV9 and TRBJ1-6): DSGVTQTPKHLITATGQRVTLRCSPRSGDLSVYWYQQSLDQGLQFLIQYYNGEERAKGNILERFSAQQFPDLHSELNLSSLELGDSALYFCASSVDQGSYNSPLHFGNGTRLTVT.

The gene calls are TRBV20-1 and TRBJ2-5, with 7 positions matching TRBD2. The ends lost 5 bases at V and 5 bases at J; junction bases unmatched: 11. This CDR3 comprises 14 residues. Germline V gene sequence: CDR1 DFQATT, CDR2 SNEGSKA (reference sequence). The CDR3, as DNA: TGCAGTGCTCAGCAGACTAGCCCAGCGGAGACCCAGTACTTC. It is translated as CSAQQTSPAETQYF.

This chain uses TRBV7-9 with TRBJ1-1; D might be TRBD1 (5 bases). There are 14 residues in the CDR3. V lost 4 bases and J lost 3, with 12 bases in between. The germline V gene has CDR1 SEHNR and CDR2 FQNEAQ (reference sequence). The CDR3 DNA reads as TGTGCCAGCAGCTGGGACGGGCGGGACACTGAAGCTTTCTTT. This codes for CASSWDGRDTEAFF.

The rearrangement joins TRBV20-1 to TRBJ1-1, with D unclear. The CDR3 is 13 amino acids. With 3 bases removed from V and 4 bases from J, the gap between germline ends came to 12 bases. The germline gives CDR1 DFQATT, CDR2 SNEGSKA (reference sequence). The CDR3 region has the DNA TGCAGTGCTAGCCCCGGGTTTGGCACTGAAGCTTTCTTT. Translated: CSASPGFGTEAFF.

The chain couples TRBV29-1 to TRBJ1-3, with 9 bases identical to TRBD1. V shed 5 bases, J shed 0 bases, and the junction held 11 bases outside the gene matches. CDR1 SQVTM and CDR2 ANQGSEA come from the germline V gene. This CDR3 has 17 residues. CDR3 in amino acids: CSVSTGGTTTSGNTIYF. CDR3 DNA: TGCAGCGTTTCGACAGGGGGGACTACTACCTCTGGAAACACCATATATTTT.

This clonotype was seen only a few times. The chain links TRBV6-5 to TRBJ1-1; D may be TRBD1 (5 bases). Germline-derived CDR1 and CDR2 are MNHEY and SVGAGI. The CDR3 spans 13 residues. The V end was cut by 7 bases, the J end by 5 bases, with 14 bases between. CDR3 sequence (DNA): TGTGCCAGCATTTCGGGGGGGGAGACTGAAGCTTTCTTT. Translated, it gives CASISGGETEAFF.

This sequence joins TRBV18 and TRBJ2-5, with D perhaps matching TRBD1 or TRBD2 (5 bases each). Trimming took off 6 bases at V and 1 base at J, with 12 bases between the two ends. The CDR3 extends over 14 amino acids. Germline V lookup: CDR1 KGHSH, CDR2 LQKENI. In DNA, the CDR3 is TGTGCCAGCTCCCTCTTGGGACCCCAAGAGACCCAGTACTTC. This translates into CASSLLGPQETQYF.

The V call is TRBV6-2 or TRBV6-3, the J call TRBJ1-1; D gene unclear. V was pared by 1 base and J by 6 bases, with 12 bases between. This CDR3 is 14 amino acids long. Germline CDR1 is MNHEY and CDR2 is SVGEGT. CDR3 amino acids: CASSYYFNGAEAFF. The CDR3 bases are TGTGCCAGCAGTTACTACTTTAACGGGGCTGAAGCTTTCTTT.

This clonotype was picked up a small number of times. The chain carries TRBV11-2 and TRBJ2-7; D remains unclear. V lost 4 bases and J 8 bases, leaving 9 bases between the germline ends. CDR3 length equals 11 residues. Looked up from germline, CDR1 is SGHAT and CDR2 is FQNNGV. The CDR3 DNA sequence: TGTGCCAGCAGCTCATCGGCCCAGCAGTACTTC. Its protein product is CASSSSAQQYF.

The chain is built from TRBV3-2 and TRBJ1-6. TRBV3-2 has pseudogene status. The CDR3 totals 12 residues. This CDR3 is CASSLLNSPLDF. The CDR3 DNA reads as TGTGCCAGCAGCCTCCTCAATTCACCCCTCGACTTT.

This clonotype was seen ten or more times. The V and J genes are TRBV12-5 and TRBJ2-2; a weak D match, TRBD1 (5 bases). Between the trimmed V and J ends, which lost 2 bases and 0 bases, there was a span of 13 bases. The CDR3 runs 17 residues. CDR1 LGHNT and CDR2 FRNRAP come from the germline V gene. CDR3: CASGLIPGQPNTGELFF. The CDR3 DNA reads as TGTGCTAGTGGTTTGATTCCAGGGCAACCGAACACCGGGGAGCTGTTTTTT.

The table lists this clonotype with a count of one. This may be a read error: a much more frequent sequence differs by one nucleotide. This chain links TRBV6-6 with TRBJ2-3; unclear D gene. The CDR3 is 13 amino acids. Germline CDR1 MNHNY, CDR2 SVGAGI (reference sequence). The CDR3 loop is CASSPSGADTRYF. As DNA, the CDR3 is TGTGCCAGCTCTCCTTCAGGCGCAGATACGCGGTATTTT.

The table lists this clonotype with many counts. The chain links TRBV19 to TRBJ2-2; no clear D. The CDR3 loop spans 15 amino acids. Trimming cost V 5 bases and J 2 bases, with 12 bases left between them. In germline, CDR1 is LNHDA, CDR2 SQIVND (reference sequence). The CDR3 is CASSLRLGNTGELFF. In DNA, the CDR3 is TGTGCCAGTAGTCTCCGACTGGGAAACACCGGGGAGCTGTTTTTT.